The clone carrying this T cell receptor (beta chain) ranks as medium-sized. No antigen is known for it. A TCRbeta library incorporating unique molecular identifiers was prepared. TCRdb re-analysed the PCR reads in MiXCR, keeping a single row per CDR3 protein. The sample includes about 7,200 distinct CDR3 sequences, 4% to 5.5% seen only once; the top ten take about 23%. The sample originates from a study of T-cell reconstitution after alpha-beta-depleted transplantation in children. General study findings and limits: A year had passed since transplant, and T-cell counts and diversity by then came mostly from newly produced T cells. Reportedly, only several hundred clones from non-depleted graft cells drove alpha-beta T-cell counts at about two months.

The CDR3 is made up of 13 amino acids. Trimming left V 3 bases short and J 0 bases short, with 6 bases between. The material was PBMCs, mostly from graft donor cells, obtained 180 days after TCRalphabeta/CD19-depleted stem cell transplant. This sequence was found in a child under three years old who had a stem cell transplant for acute myeloid leukemia, so the T cells may come from the graft donor. The chain has TRBV12-3 or TRBV12-4 and TRBJ2-7, with D uncertain. The CDR3 nucleotides are TGTGCCAGCAGTTTGAGGCCCTCCTACGAGCAGTACTTC. It is translated as CASSLRPSYEQYF.